The T cell receptor beta chain described here comes from a study of cytomegalovirus exposure and HLA in healthy donors. This cohort consisted of healthy bone marrow donors. It was with 60 Vbeta and 13 Jbeta primers that the PCR ran. The assay was immunoSEQ multiplex PCR, and TCRdb's table has in-frame clones only and misses some. The sample consists of about 200,000 clones, about four fifths of them appearing once. V shed 4 bases, J shed 4 bases, and the junction held 4 bases outside the gene matches. Germline V lookup: CDR1 SNHLY, CDR2 FYNNEI. CDR3 length equals 14 residues. This receptor was obtained from a girl between 5 and 17 years old in good health and CMV-seropositive. Sequencing was performed on PBMCs. The rearrangement links TRBV2 to TRBJ2-5, with 9 positions matching TRBD2. The CDR3: CASSALAGIETQYF. The CDR3 DNA sequence: TGTGCCAGCAGTGCGCTAGCGGGGATAGAGACCCAGTACTTC.